Reported below is one TCR beta chain. Its antigen is currently unknown. The record originates from a study of PD-1 blockade in mismatch repair-deficient tumors. Study-level findings and limits: Tumor-resident clones, often absent from pretreatment blood, expanded after pembrolizumab and then contracted.

The assay was immunoSEQ multiplex PCR, and TCRdb's table has in-frame clones only and misses some. The sample has 75,000 to 80,000 clones; approximately 80% are singletons. The CDR3 sequence is 12 residues long. The V and J ends lost 3 bases and 4 bases respectively, with 5 bases between them. The germline CDR1 and CDR2 sequences are SGHTA and FQGNSA. The chain combines TRBV7-2 with TRBJ2-3, with D possibly TRBD2 on 5 matching bases. Sequences were derived from peripheral blood, sampled 44 weeks after starting pembrolizumab. The clonotype originates from an adult with mismatch repair-deficient cancer. CDR3: CASSLRADTQYF. The DNA of the CDR3 is TGTGCCAGCAGCTTGAGGGCAGATACGCAGTATTTT.